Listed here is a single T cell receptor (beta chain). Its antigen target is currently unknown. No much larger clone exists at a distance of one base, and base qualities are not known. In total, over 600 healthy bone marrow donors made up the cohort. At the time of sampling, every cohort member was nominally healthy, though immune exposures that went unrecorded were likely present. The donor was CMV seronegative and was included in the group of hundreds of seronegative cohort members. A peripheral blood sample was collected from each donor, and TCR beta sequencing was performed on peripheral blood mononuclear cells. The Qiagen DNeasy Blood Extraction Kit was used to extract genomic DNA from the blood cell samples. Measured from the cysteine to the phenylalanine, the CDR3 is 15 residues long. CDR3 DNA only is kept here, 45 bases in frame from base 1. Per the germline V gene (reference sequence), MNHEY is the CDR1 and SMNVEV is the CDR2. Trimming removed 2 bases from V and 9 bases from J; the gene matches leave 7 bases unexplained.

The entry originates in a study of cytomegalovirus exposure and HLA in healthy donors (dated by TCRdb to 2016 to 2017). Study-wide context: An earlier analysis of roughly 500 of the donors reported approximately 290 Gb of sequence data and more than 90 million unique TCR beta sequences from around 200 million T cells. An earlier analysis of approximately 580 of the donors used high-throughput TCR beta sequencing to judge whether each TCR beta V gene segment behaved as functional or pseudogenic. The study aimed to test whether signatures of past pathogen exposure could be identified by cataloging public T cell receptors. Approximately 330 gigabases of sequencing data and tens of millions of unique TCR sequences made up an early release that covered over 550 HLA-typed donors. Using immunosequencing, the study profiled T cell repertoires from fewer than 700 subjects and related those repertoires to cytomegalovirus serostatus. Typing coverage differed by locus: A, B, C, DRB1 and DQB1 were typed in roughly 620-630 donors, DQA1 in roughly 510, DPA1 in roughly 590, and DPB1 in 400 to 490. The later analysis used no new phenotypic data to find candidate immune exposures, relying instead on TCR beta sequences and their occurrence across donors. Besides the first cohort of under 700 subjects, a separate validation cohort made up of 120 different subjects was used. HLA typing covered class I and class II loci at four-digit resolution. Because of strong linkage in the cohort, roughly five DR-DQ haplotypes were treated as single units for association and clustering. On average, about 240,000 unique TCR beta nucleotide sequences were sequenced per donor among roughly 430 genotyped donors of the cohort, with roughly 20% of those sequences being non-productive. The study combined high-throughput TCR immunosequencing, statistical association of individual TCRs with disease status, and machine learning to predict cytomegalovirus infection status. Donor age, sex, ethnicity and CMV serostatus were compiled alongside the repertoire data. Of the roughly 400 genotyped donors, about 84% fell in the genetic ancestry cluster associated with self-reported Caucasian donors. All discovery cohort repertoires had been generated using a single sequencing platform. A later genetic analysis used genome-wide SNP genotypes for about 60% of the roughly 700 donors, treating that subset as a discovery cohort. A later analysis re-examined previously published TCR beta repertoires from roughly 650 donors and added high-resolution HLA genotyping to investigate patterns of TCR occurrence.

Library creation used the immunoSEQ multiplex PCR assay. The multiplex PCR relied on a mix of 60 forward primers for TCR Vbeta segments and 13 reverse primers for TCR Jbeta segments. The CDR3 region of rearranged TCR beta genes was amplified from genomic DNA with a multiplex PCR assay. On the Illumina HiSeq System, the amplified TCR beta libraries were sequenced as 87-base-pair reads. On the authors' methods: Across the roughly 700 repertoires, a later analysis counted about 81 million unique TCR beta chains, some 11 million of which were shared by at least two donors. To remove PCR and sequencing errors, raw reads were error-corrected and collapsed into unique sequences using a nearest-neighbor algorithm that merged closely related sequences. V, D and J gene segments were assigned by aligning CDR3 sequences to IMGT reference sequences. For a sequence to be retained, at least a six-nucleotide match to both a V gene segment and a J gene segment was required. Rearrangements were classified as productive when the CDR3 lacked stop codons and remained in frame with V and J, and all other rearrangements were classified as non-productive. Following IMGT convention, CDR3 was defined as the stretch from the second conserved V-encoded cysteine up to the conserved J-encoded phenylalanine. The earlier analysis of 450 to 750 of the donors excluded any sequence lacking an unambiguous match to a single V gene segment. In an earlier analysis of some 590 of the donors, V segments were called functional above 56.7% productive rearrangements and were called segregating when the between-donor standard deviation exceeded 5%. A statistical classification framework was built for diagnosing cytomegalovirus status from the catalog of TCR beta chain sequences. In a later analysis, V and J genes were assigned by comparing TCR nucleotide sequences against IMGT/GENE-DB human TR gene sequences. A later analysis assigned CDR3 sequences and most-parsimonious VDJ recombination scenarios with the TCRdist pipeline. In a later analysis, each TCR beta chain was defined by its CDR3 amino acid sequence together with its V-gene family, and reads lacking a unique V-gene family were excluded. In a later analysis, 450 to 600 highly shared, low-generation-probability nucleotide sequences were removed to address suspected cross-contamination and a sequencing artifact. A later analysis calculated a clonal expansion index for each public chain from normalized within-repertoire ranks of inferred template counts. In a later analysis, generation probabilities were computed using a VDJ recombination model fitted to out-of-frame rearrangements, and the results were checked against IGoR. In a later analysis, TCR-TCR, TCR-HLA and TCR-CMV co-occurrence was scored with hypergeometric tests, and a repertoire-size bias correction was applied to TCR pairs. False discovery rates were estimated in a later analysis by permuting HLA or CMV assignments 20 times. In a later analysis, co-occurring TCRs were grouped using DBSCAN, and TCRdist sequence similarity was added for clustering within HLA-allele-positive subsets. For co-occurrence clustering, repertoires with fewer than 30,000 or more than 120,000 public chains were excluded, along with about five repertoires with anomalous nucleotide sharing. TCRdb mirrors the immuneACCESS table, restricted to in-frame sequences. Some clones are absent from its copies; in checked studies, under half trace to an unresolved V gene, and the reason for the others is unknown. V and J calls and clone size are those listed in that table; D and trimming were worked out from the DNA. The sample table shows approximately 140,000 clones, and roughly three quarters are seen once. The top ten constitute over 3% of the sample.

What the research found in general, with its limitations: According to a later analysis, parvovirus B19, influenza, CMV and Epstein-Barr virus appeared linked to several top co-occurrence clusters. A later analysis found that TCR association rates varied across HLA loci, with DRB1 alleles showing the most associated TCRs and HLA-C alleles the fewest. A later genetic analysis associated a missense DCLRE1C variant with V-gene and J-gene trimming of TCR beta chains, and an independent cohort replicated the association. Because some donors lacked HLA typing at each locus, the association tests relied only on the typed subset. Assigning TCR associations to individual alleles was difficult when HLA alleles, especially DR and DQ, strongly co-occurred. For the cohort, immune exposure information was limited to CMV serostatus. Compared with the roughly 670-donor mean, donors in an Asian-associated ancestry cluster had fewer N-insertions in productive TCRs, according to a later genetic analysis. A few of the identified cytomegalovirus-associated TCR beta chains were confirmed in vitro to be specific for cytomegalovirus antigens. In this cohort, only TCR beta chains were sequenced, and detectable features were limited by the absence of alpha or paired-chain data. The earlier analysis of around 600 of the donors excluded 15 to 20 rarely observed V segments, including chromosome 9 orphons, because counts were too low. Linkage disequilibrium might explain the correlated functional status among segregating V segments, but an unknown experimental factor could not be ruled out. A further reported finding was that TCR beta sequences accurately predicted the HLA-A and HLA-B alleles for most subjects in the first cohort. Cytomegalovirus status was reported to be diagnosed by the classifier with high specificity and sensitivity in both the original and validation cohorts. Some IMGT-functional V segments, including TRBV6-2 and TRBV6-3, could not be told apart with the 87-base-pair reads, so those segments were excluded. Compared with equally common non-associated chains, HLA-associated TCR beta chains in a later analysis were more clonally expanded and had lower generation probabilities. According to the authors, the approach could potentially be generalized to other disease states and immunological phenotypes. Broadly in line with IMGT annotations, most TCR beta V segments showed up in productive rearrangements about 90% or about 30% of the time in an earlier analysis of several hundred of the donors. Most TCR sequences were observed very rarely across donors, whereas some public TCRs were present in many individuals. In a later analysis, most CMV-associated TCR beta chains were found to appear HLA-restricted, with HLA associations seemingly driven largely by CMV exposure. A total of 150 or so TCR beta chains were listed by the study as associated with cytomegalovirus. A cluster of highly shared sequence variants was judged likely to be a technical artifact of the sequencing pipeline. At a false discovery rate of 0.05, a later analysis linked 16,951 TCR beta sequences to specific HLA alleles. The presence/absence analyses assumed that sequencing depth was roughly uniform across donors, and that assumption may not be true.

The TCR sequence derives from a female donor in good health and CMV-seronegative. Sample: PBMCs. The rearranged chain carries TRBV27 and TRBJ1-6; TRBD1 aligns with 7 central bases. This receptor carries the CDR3 CASSLAGTAVSPLHF. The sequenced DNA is TGTGCCAGCAGTTTAGCCGGGACAGCGGTTTCACCCCTCCACTTT.